The rows below give T cell receptor beta chains drawn from one sample of a study of control samples from healthy donors and cancer patients. Generated by immunoSEQ multiplex PCR, the TCRdb table keeps only in-frame clones and is missing some. The sample lists under 60,000 clones, about 93% occurring once. Sequenced material: PBMCs. These receptors were taken from a woman aged 45-65 years with head and neck cancer. The CDR3 runs from the conserved cysteine through the conserved F or W. D genes are given only for firm matches. Expanded clones are given a class, and other clones once, few, many or no size at all.

>TRBJ2-2|-|-|TRBV7-3
TGTGCCAGCAGCTTAATAGGGCAGCCAAACACCGGGGAGCTGTTTTTT
CASSLIGQPNTGELFF
>TRBJ2-3|-|-|TRBV18
TGTGCCAGCTCACCACCTGGGGCCTCAGATACGCAGTATTTT
CASSPPGASDTQYF
>TRBJ2-1|-|-|TRBV29-1
TGCAGCGCCGGATACAATGAGCAGTTCTTC
CSAGYNEQFF
>TRBJ2-5|-|TRBD2|TRBV27
TGTGCCAGCAGTTGGGACTACACGTCCCAAGAGACCCAGTACTTC
CASSWDYTSQETQYF
>TRBJ1-2|-|-|TRBV29-1
TGCAGCGTTGAAGGGGGTAGCAGGTCCCACTTCTATGGCTACACCTTC
CSVEGGSRSHFYGYTF
>TRBJ2-5|once|TRBD1|TRBV13
TGTGCCAGCAGCATGGGACAGGGGCAAGAGACCCAGTACTTC
CASSMGQGQETQYF
>TRBJ1-1|-|-|TRBV28
TGTGCCAGCAGCTCTGTCGGGGGGCGGGGCACTGAAGCTTTCTTT
CASSSVGGRGTEAFF
>TRBJ1-1|-|-|TRBV12-3/TRBV12-4
TGTGCCAGCAGTTCCGACTGGATAGCTTTCTTT
CASSSDWIAFF
>TRBJ2-7|-|-|TRBV4-2
TGTGCCAGCAGCCAAGTCCCCAGGGGATACGAGCAGTACTTC
CASSQVPRGYEQYF
>TRBJ1-1|once|TRBD1|TRBV5-4
TGTGCCAGCAGCTTGGGGGACAGGGGGCCCTGGAACACTGAAGCTTTCTTT
CASSLGDRGPWNTEAFF
>TRBJ1-1|-|-|TRBV30
TGTGCCTGGAGTGAGAAGACTGAAGCTTTCTTT
CAWSEKTEAFF
>TRBJ1-4|-|-|TRBV7-9
TGTGCCAGCAGCTTAGGGAAACGACAGGCGGAAAAACTGTTTTTT
CASSLGKRQAEKLFF
>TRBJ1-1|once|-|TRBV5-1
TGCGCCAGCAGACGGACACCTAACACTGAAGCTTTCTTT
CASRRTPNTEAFF
>TRBJ2-1|-|-|TRBV5-8
TGTGCCAGCAGCTTGGTATGGCAGAGCTCCTACAATGAGCAGTTCTTC
CASSLVWQSSYNEQFF
>TRBJ2-1|once|TRBD1|TRBV7-9
TGTGCCAGCAGCCAACAGGGGGAGCAGTTCTTC
CASSQQGEQFF
>TRBJ2-1|once|-|TRBV19
TGTGCCAGTAGTACCTACTTCGTTGTCAACAATGAGCAGTTCTTC
CASSTYFVVNNEQFF
>TRBJ1-1|-|-|TRBV3-1/TRBV3-2
TGTGCCAGCAGCCAAAAGGACTCCCCTGAGAACACTGAAGCTTTCTTT
CASSQKDSPENTEAFF
>TRBJ1-2|-|-|TRBV4-3
TGCGCCAGCAGCCAAGAATGGAAAGACCAATACTATGGCTACACCTTC
CASSQEWKDQYYGYTF
>TRBJ1-5|once|-|TRBV6-5
TGTGCCAGCAATCCGACGGGTAGCAATCAGCCCCAGCATTTT
CASNPTGSNQPQHF
>TRBJ2-2|-|-|TRBV6-5
TGTGCCAGCAGCGGCCGGTCCTATACCGGGGAGCTGTTTTTT
CASSGRSYTGELFF
>TRBJ2-2|-|-|TRBV9
TGTGCCAGCAGCATACACACCGGGGAGCTGTTTTTT
CASSIHTGELFF
>TRBJ1-1|-|-|TRBV18
TGTGCCAGCTCACCCGGACAGCAGAACACTGAAGCTTTCTTT
CASSPGQQNTEAFF
>TRBJ1-1|-|TRBD1|TRBV5-1
TGCGCCAGCAGCGCACAGGGGGGATTAAGTATGAACACTGAAGCTTTCTTT
CASSAQGGLSMNTEAFF
>TRBJ2-7|-|-|TRBV7-2
TGTGCCAGCAGCCGGGACTCCAACTCCTACGAGCAGTACTTC
CASSRDSNSYEQYF